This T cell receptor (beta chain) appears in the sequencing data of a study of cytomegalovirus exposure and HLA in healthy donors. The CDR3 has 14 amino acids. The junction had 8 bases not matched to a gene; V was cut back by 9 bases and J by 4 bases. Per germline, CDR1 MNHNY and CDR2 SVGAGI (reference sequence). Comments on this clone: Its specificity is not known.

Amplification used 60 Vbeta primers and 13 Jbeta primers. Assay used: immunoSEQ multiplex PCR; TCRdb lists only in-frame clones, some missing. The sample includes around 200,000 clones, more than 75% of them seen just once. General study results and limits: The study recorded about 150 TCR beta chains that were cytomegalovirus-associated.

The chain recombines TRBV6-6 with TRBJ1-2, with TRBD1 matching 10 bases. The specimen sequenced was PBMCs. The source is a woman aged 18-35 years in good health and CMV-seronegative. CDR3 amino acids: CASQGQGTPYGYTF. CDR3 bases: TGTGCCAGTCAGGGACAGGGGACCCCCTATGGCTACACCTTC.